Only a few counts were recorded for the clone carrying this TCR beta chain. A second PCR, run for roughly 7 to 11 cycles, used a sample-barcoded 5' primer plus a J-beta primer mix. Each CDR3 protein gets one entry after TCRdb re-called the 5' RACE reads with MiXCR. The data contain about 800,000 distinct CDR3 sequences, about 25% of them singletons. Peripheral blood was drawn, roughly 10 milliliters per donor. The record originates from a study of blood T cells in healthy people across ages. After removal of 8 bases from V and 3 bases from J, the junction contained 4 bases not matched to a gene. CDR3 length: 12 residues. Germline V lookup: CDR1 SQVTM, CDR2 ANQGSEA. A further study also used this sample, focusing on T cells of mothers and their children. Per that paper: Researchers put all of the extracted RNA into cDNA synthesis, using roughly 1.5 ug per 15 ul.

Sequencing was performed on blood. The clonotype comes from a boy aged 5-17 years in good health. The J gene is TRBJ1-1, the V gene TRBV29-1, with 9 bases lining up with TRBD1. The CDR3 nucleotides read TGCAGCACACAGGGGGCCCACACTGAAGCTTTCTTT. As protein: CSTQGAHTEAFF. Complete variable domain (other parts from reference TRBV29-1 and TRBJ1-1): SAVISQKPSRDICQRGTSLTIQCQVDSQVTMMFWYRQQPGQSLTLIATANQGSEATYESGFVIDKFPISRPNLTFSTLTVSNMSPEDSSIYLCSTQGAHTEAFFGQGTRLTVV.